This T cell receptor beta chain was found in a study of regulatory T cells in long-lasting Graves disease. Library construction for TCR beta used iRepertoire HTBI primers and Arm-PCR of CDR3 regions. TCRdb used MiXCR to reprocess the multiplex PCR reads, holding one entry per CDR3 protein. The data show hundreds of thousands of distinct CDR3 sequences, around 15% seen once. Time point defined: newly diagnosed GD, antithyroid drugs for less than 3 months. RNA extracted from PBMCs served as the sequencing template. The CDR3 extends over 14 amino acids. V was clipped by 3 bases and J by 5 bases, with 12 bases between them. The germline gives CDR1 SGHKS, CDR2 YYEKEE (reference sequence). The data were also submitted as part of a second study, on T cells in Graves' hyperthyroidism and ophthalmopathy.

The sample consisted of peripheral blood mononuclear cells (PBMCs), taken at new diagnosis, from a patient treated with antithyroid drugs. The sequence was obtained from a woman aged 25 to 39 with Graves disease. The V and J genes are TRBV5-5 and TRBJ1-5; D may be TRBD1 (5 bases). CDR3 protein: CASSWDGSDQPQHF. The DNA for the CDR3 is TGTGCCAGCAGCTGGGACGGGTCAGATCAGCCCCAGCATTTT.